At least ten counts were recorded for the clone carrying this TCR beta chain. As yet, its antigen is unknown. This sample was taken from a study of Graves' ophthalmopathy and Graves' hyperthyroidism. The study's findings and limits: Blood was where most expanded thyroid clonotypes above 0.001 frequency also turned up.

This CDR3 is built from 14 residues. The ends were cut back, 4 bases at V and 7 bases at J, with 17 bases in the middle. RNA transcripts were the source from which TCR beta CDR3 regions were amplified. RT-PCR with HTBI primers came first, then second-round multiplex PCR. TCRdb recomputed calls from the multiplex PCR reads with MiXCR, one row per CDR3 protein. The sample has just over 600,000 distinct CDR3 sequences, approximately 22% seen once; the top ten hold 7.1%. Hyperthyroidism patients were newly diagnosed, under 2 months' duration, aged 18 to 65. In this cohort, patients with other autoimmune diseases, uncontrolled infections, pregnancy or lactation were excluded. PBMCs were density-gradient isolated from around 9.2 ml fresh blood.

The clonotype was recovered from a woman aged 18 to 35 with stable Graves' hyperthyroidism. Some clones in this sample may be carry-over from other donors' samples. Sequenced input: peripheral blood. V usage is TRBV12-3 or TRBV12-4 and J usage is TRBJ2-7; D possibly corresponds to TRBD1 (6 bases). The CDR3 reads CASSYRAWLREQYF. In DNA form, the CDR3 reads TGTGCCAGCAGTTACAGGGCTTGGCTTCGGGAGCAGTACTTC.